Listed below are T cell receptor beta chains from one sample, sequenced in a study of beta chain features in type 1 diabetes. The repertoire was sequenced with immunoSEQ multiplex PCR; TCRdb's copy has only in-frame clones and lacks some. This sample yields 300,000 to 450,000 clones, of which roughly a tenth are seen a single time; roughly 0.54% belongs to the top ten. The material sequenced was central memory CD4+ T cells from blood. These receptors all come from a man younger than 45 with type 1 diabetes. CDR3s include the opening cysteine and the closing phenylalanine or tryptophan. A D gene is named only where the DNA matches it firmly. The size entry is marked missing in some rows and otherwise reads once, few, many or a size class.

TRBV6-6	-	TRBJ2-6	-	CASSAHSGANVLTF	TGTGCCAGCAGTGCTCACTCTGGGGCCAACGTCCTGACTTTC
TRBV6-1	-	TRBJ2-7	-	CASSRYRAGYEQYF	TGTGCCAGCAGCCGATACAGGGCAGGCTACGAGCAGTACTTC
TRBV4-3	few	TRBJ2-3	TRBD2	CASSQLGSGGRIGADTQYF	TGCGCCAGCAGCCAACTTGGCTCCGGCGGGAGGATAGGGGCAGATACGCAGTATTTT
TRBV6-6	-	TRBJ2-6	-	CASSENSGANVLTF	TGTGCCAGCAGTGAGAACTCTGGGGCCAACGTCCTGACTTTC
TRBV5-1	-	TRBJ2-6	-	CASSLVQSGANVLTF	TGCGCCAGCAGCTTGGTCCAGTCTGGGGCCAACGTCCTGACTTTC
TRBV4-3	few	TRBJ2-3	TRBD1	CASSQEWTGGTDTQYF	TGCGCCAGCAGCCAAGAATGGACAGGGGGGACAGATACGCAGTATTTT
TRBV6-1	many	TRBJ1-4	-	CASSEGGTEKLFF	TGTGCCAGCAGTGAAGGAGGCACGGAAAAACTGTTTTTT
TRBV6-5	few	TRBJ1-1	-	CASSYDWGDLNTEAFF	TGTGCCAGCAGTTACGATTGGGGGGACTTGAACACTGAAGCTTTCTTT
TRBV7-9	few	TRBJ1-1	-	CASSSGDGSFNTEAFF	TGTGCCAGCAGCTCCGGGGACGGATCCTTCAACACTGAAGCTTTCTTT
TRBV6-5	-	TRBJ2-7	TRBD2	CASSSRTSFYEQYF	TGTGCCAGCAGTTCTCGGACTAGTTTCTACGAGCAGTACTTC
TRBV4-1	-	TRBJ2-2	-	CASSQGTGELFF	TGCGCCAGCAGCCAAGGTACCGGGGAGCTGTTTTTT
TRBV7-9	few	TRBJ1-4	-	CASSLDSLNEKLFF	TGTGCCAGCAGCTTAGACAGCCTTAATGAAAAACTGTTTTTT
TRBV6-5	-	TRBJ1-1	-	CASSPLGPNTEAFF	TGTGCCAGCAGCCCCTTAGGCCCGAACACTGAAGCTTTCTTT
TRBV11-2	few	TRBJ2-1	-	CASSSRALSYNEQFF	TGTGCCAGCAGCTCCCGAGCGTTGTCCTACAATGAGCAGTTCTTC
TRBV13	-	TRBJ2-1	TRBD2	CASSLQTSGVNEQFF	TGTGCCAGCAGCTTACAGACTAGCGGGGTAAATGAGCAGTTCTTC
TRBV5-1	few	TRBJ2-2	TRBD1	CASSSLTGGIAGELFF	TGCGCCAGCAGCTCCTTGACAGGGGGAATCGCCGGGGAGCTGTTTTTT
TRBV9	-	TRBJ2-3	-	CASSPPSGSSYSTDTQYF	TGTGCCAGCAGCCCCCCATCAGGAAGCTCCTATAGCACAGATACGCAGTATTTT
TRBV5-6	many	TRBJ2-4	-	CASSQMAGTKNIQYF	TGTGCCAGCAGTCAAATGGCAGGGACCAAAAACATTCAGTACTTC
TRBV10-3	many	TRBJ2-7	-	CATTRGGSYEQYF	TGTGCCACCACCCGAGGAGGGTCCTACGAGCAGTACTTC
TRBV28	-	TRBJ1-1	-	CASRGGTTEAFF	TGTGCCAGCCGGGGGGGCACCACTGAAGCTTTCTTT
TRBV18	many	TRBJ1-5	-	CASSPGTNPLEPQHF	TGTGCCAGCTCACCTGGGACAAATCCTTTGGAGCCCCAGCATTTT
TRBV7-2	-	TRBJ1-2	TRBD1	CASSLRDSHNYGYTF	TGTGCCAGCAGCCTAAGGGACAGCCATAACTATGGCTACACCTTC
TRBV6-1	-	TRBJ2-3	-	CASSEKSLSTDTQYF	TGTGCCAGCAGTGAAAAGAGTCTTAGCACAGATACGCAGTATTTT
TRBV5-1	-	TRBJ1-2	TRBD1	CASSLPSGQGSNGYTF	TGCGCCAGCAGCTTACCTTCGGGACAGGGGTCGAATGGCTACACCTTC
TRBV7-2	few	TRBJ2-3	-	CASSLEVAYTDTQYF	TGTGCCAGCAGCTTAGAGGTAGCGTACACAGATACGCAGTATTTT
TRBV5-1	-	TRBJ2-2	-	CASSLGSWDAGELFF	TGCGCCAGCAGCTTAGGTTCATGGGATGCCGGGGAGCTGTTTTTT
TRBV4-2	few	TRBJ2-3	-	CASSQEPGRGVDTQYF	TGTGCCAGCAGCCAAGAACCGGGTCGAGGGGTAGATACGCAGTATTTT
TRBV7-2	-	TRBJ2-1	-	CASSRTGIWDEQFF	TGTGCCAGCAGCCGCACAGGGATTTGGGATGAGCAGTTCTTC
TRBV10-3	-	TRBJ1-1	-	CAISGGRGQGNTEAFF	TGTGCCATCAGTGGGGGCAGGGGCCAGGGGAACACTGAAGCTTTCTTT
TRBV13	few	TRBJ2-5	-	CASSQQGSTETQYF	TGTGCCAGCAGCCAACAGGGAAGTACAGAGACCCAGTACTTC
TRBV27	-	TRBJ1-3	-	CASSRVMGGEVGNTIYF	TGTGCCAGCAGCCGGGTCATGGGAGGGGAAGTCGGAAACACCATATATTTT
TRBV2	few	TRBJ2-7	-	CASSLDTSGYEQYF	TGTGCCAGCAGTTTAGACACTTCCGGGTACGAGCAGTACTTC
TRBV2	many	TRBJ2-3	-	CASTWSGYTDTQYF	TGTGCCAGCACGTGGAGCGGGTATACAGATACGCAGTATTTT
TRBV9	few	TRBJ2-1	-	CASSVGSVDYNEQFF	TGTGCCAGCAGCGTAGGTTCAGTGGATTACAATGAGCAGTTCTTC
TRBV19	-	TRBJ2-1	TRBD2	CASSIDLPTSDSYNEQFF	TGTGCCAGTAGTATAGATCTCCCGACTAGCGACTCCTACAATGAGCAGTTCTTC
TRBV11-2	few	TRBJ1-2	-	CASSTNRGTNTF	TGTGCCAGCAGCACAAACCGCGGGACCAACACCTTC
TRBV9	many	TRBJ2-1	-	CASSVDVGAEQFF	TGTGCCAGCAGCGTAGATGTGGGGGCCGAGCAGTTCTTC
TRBV19	few	TRBJ2-5	-	CASGRQLEETQYF	TGTGCCAGTGGGAGACAGTTAGAGGAGACCCAGTACTTC
TRBV5-1	-	TRBJ2-7	-	CASSEGRYEQYF	TGCGCCAGCAGCGAAGGGCGCTACGAGCAGTACTTC
TRBV7-3	-	TRBJ2-1	TRBD2	CASSLFGLAGGEQFF	TGTGCCAGCAGCTTATTCGGTCTAGCGGGAGGTGAGCAGTTCTTC
TRBV18	few	TRBJ1-2	TRBD1	CASSPDRDTLYGYTF	TGTGCCAGCTCACCGGACAGGGACACCCTCTATGGCTACACCTTC
TRBV7-2	many	TRBJ1-2	-	CASSMSNYGYTF	TGTGCCAGCAGCATGTCTAACTATGGCTACACCTTC
TRBV6-1	-	TRBJ1-5	-	CASSEGFRDFQPQHF	TGTGCCAGCAGTGAAGGATTCAGGGATTTTCAGCCCCAGCATTTT
TRBV5-4	-	TRBJ2-1	TRBD2	CASRGISRELNYNEQFF	TGTGCCAGCCGCGGAATATCGCGGGAGCTAAACTACAATGAGCAGTTCTTC
TRBV30	-	TRBJ2-6	-	CAWGRTVSGANVLTF	TGTGCCTGGGGTCGGACGGTCTCTGGGGCCAACGTCCTGACTTTC
TRBV2	many	TRBJ2-7	-	CASSVQSYEQYF	TGTGCCAGCAGTGTTCAGTCCTACGAGCAGTACTTC
TRBV30	few	TRBJ2-1	TRBD2	CAWRHYLSSGSRDEQFF	TGTGCCTGGAGGCACTACCTCTCTAGCGGGAGTCGAGATGAGCAGTTCTTC
TRBV2	many	TRBJ2-7	TRBD2	CASSPGLAGLYEQYF	TGTGCCAGCAGTCCGGGACTAGCGGGACTCTACGAGCAGTACTTC
TRBV9	many	TRBJ2-5	TRBD1	CASSTTGQETQYF	TGTGCCAGCAGCACGACAGGGCAGGAGACCCAGTACTTC
TRBV28	few	TRBJ1-5	-	CASRLPGGNQPQHF	TGTGCCAGCAGGCTACCGGGGGGCAATCAGCCCCAGCATTTT
TRBV4-1	few	TRBJ2-2	-	CASSQGGLLPGELFF	TGCGCCAGCAGCCAAGGGGGGCTCCTACCGGGGGAGCTGTTTTTT
TRBV7-8	many	TRBJ1-5	-	CASSYQGNQPQHF	TGTGCCAGCAGCTATCAGGGGAATCAGCCCCAGCATTTT
TRBV7-9	-	TRBJ1-5	-	CASSPSSDQPQHF	TGTGCCAGCAGCCCTTCTAGCGACCAGCCCCAGCATTTT
TRBV5-1	few	TRBJ2-1	TRBD1	CASSLTGQGDEQFF	TGCGCCAGCAGCTTAACTGGACAGGGGGATGAGCAGTTCTTC
TRBV5-6	many	TRBJ1-5	-	CASSLVGRPGAQHF	TGTGCCAGCAGCTTAGTAGGGCGACCTGGGGCCCAGCATTTT
TRBV5-6	-	TRBJ1-1	TRBD1	CASSTEGTGGMNTEAFF	TGTGCCAGCAGTACCGAAGGGACAGGGGGTATGAACACTGAAGCTTTCTTT
TRBV30	-	TRBJ2-5	-	CAWRRTVQETQYF	TGTGCCTGGAGGCGGACAGTCCAAGAGACCCAGTACTTC
TRBV19	many	TRBJ2-2	-	CASSRTLGNTGELFF	TGTGCCAGTAGTCGGACCTTAGGGAACACCGGGGAGCTGTTTTTT
TRBV4-1	-	TRBJ2-3	-	CASSQNFDYVQDTQYF	TGCGCCAGCAGCCAAAACTTTGACTATGTTCAAGATACGCAGTATTTT
TRBV11-2	-	TRBJ2-7	TRBD1	CASSLGPDRAIWEQYF	TGTGCCAGCAGCTTAGGTCCGGACAGGGCTATATGGGAGCAGTACTTC